This T cell receptor beta chain was sequenced in a study of glioma-infiltrating T cells after dendritic cell vaccination (TCRdb year 2016). In the study overall: The cohort comprised around 15 glioblastoma patients from Phase I and II dendritic cell vaccination trials, 9 newly diagnosed and 6 with recurrent disease. The vaccine was prepared from monocyte-derived dendritic cells that were cultured for 6 to 7 days with IL-4 and GM-CSF and then pulsed overnight with autologous tumor lysate. Each patient was given three intradermal dendritic cell vaccine injections, spaced two weeks apart, in the arm below the axilla. In glioblastoma patients vaccinated with dendritic cells, deep sequencing of TCR beta CDR3 regions served to measure tumor-infiltrating lymphocyte content and to compare repertoires between tumor and blood. Between about 2003 and 2012, patients were given autologous tumor lysate-pulsed dendritic cell vaccination. Survival after dendritic cell vaccination was correlated with TCR sequencing metrics, including TIL content and tumor-blood repertoire overlap. Overall study outcomes, separate from this receptor: The cohort was small and heterogeneous, and full blood and tumor sets were available for few patients, with initial-recurrent tumor pairs available for even fewer patients. No direct relationship between TCR clonality and survival was found, suggesting a diverse polyclonal response may matter. The TCR overlap response model with three groups was called speculative and said to need prospective validation. Longer time to progression and overall survival after dendritic cell vaccination were predicted by higher estimated pretreatment TIL content.

As to this clone: It lacks a known antigen. Base quality data are lacking; no much larger clone is found one base away.

Patients were selected for having adequate residual fresh-frozen tumor tissue and more than two years of available survival data. An isocitrate dehydrogenase mutation was not carried by any of the glioblastoma patients, although molecular status was otherwise variable. PBMC were collected before vaccination, two weeks after the third vaccination, and at tumor progression if tumor progression occurred. The Qiagen DNeasy Blood extraction Kit was used to extract genomic DNA. The CDR3 sequence holds 14 residues, the cysteine and phenylalanine included. Only the CDR3 part of the read is kept: 42 bases, read in frame from the first base. V and J are trimmed by 4 bases and 1 base, and the gene matches miss 0 bases of the junction. According to the germline V gene (reference sequence), CDR1 reads SGHNT and CDR2 reads YYREEE. TCRB CDR3 regions were amplified from roughly 1.8 ug genomic DNA, or all available DNA if less, using the immunoSEQ assay. The multiplex PCR employed 60 forward primers targeting TCR V beta segments and 13 reverse primers targeting J beta segments. Synthetic control templates were spiked into each sample at limiting dilution to estimate reads per starting template. The Illumina HiSeq System generated 87 bp sequencing reads. The original methods were these. PCR and sequencing errors were removed by a nearest neighbor algorithm that merged closely related sequences. TCR overlap was defined as the percentage of unique tumor TCR beta sequences that were also present in the same patient's peripheral blood. Held by TCRdb, this immuneACCESS table contains in-frame sequences only and omits some clones. Under half of the omission traces to an unresolved V gene where checked; the cause of the rest is unknown. D and trimming come from the DNA, and the V and J calls and clone size come from that table. The sample has tens of thousands of clones on record, approximately 87% of them singletons. The ten largest account for about 3.2% of the sample.

Recombination linked TRBV5-4 to TRBJ2-2, with 8 central nucleotides matching TRBD1. The sequenced sample was blood, obtained before dendritic cell vaccination. The receptor's source is a human donor with glioblastoma. The CDR3 sequence is CASSGTGNTGELFF. In nucleotides, the sequence is TGTGCCAGCAGCGGGACAGGGAACACCGGGGAGCTGTTTTTT.